This TCR beta chain was obtained from a study of CD8+ T cells in alopecia areata. Study summary: Tofacitinib ran 6 to 18 months, followed by 6 months off drug. Study conclusions and caveats: Amid tofacitinib therapy, many expanded lesional clones stayed present in scalp and blood.

This CDR3 contains 13 residues. Germline CDR1 MGHDK, CDR2 SYGVNS. Trimming removed 6 bases at V and 0 bases at J, with 5 bases between. Points on this clone: Its antigen is not known.

Treatment described: oral pan-JAK inhibitor, 5-10 mg twice daily. Specimens obtained from alopecia areata patients comprised lesional scalp punch biopsies and peripheral blood. RNA, once extracted, was reverse transcribed into cDNA for use as the sequencing template. Libraries were prepared by immunoSEQ multiplex PCR; TCRdb keeps only in-frame clonotypes and omits some of them. The data show approximately 90,000 clones, more than 65% seen once. The rearrangement links TRBV25-1 to TRBJ2-2; D unclear. This specimen consisted of CD8+ T cells sorted from blood, obtained between weeks 43 and 45, from a patient treated with tofacitinib. The clonotype comes from a human donor with alopecia areata. CDR3 DNA sequence: TGTGCCAGCAGAACTACGAACACCGGGGAGCTGTTTTTT. Translation: CASRTTNTGELFF.